This T cell receptor beta chain was obtained from a study of shared clonotypes between healthy human individuals (dated by TCRdb to the early 2020s). About the full investigation: A few men and a couple of women, aged 18 to 49 years, made up the cohort. For each donor, CD4 naive and CD4 memory were each run on three plates, CD8 naive on two plates, and CD8 memory on one plate. The study deeply sequenced blood TCR repertoires of about five healthy adults to estimate repertoire size and the extent of clonotype sharing between individuals. Libraries were prepared and TCR repertoires were sequenced by different laboratories using diverse techniques, in order to increase sequencing depth and limit assay-specific biases. Between about 0.94 and 8.9 billion PBMCs per donor were obtained by leukapheresis.

What the research found in general, with its limitations: Sharing across a handful of donors was observed for about 5% of naive CD4, 3% to 4% of naive CD8, 2% to 2.5% of memory CD4, and around 0.4% of memory CD8 clonotypes. Based on pairwise subsampling, the degree of clonotype sharing among donors was expected to be affected by sequencing depth. Sampling was restricted to blood, and TCR repertoires in tissue are likely to differ from TCR repertoires in blood. Compared with non-shared clonotypes, the clonotypes found in all four sorted-subset donors had higher generation probabilities. The small number of donors limited the genetic and exposure-history diversity represented. Larger estimated clonotype richness was generally found for naive subsets than for memory subsets. Rarefaction of sorted-subset datasets indicated incomplete sequencing despite the large sequencing depth.

As encoded in the germline V gene, CDR1 is SGDLS while CDR2 is YYNGEE. The CDR3 measures 16 amino acids from cysteine to phenylalanine. Solely the CDR3 DNA is kept, with 48 bases framed from the first base. At the junction V is shortened by 3 bases and J by 9 bases, with 19 bases in between. This clone was recorded only once. Its antigen target is currently unknown. Per-nucleotide qualities are absent, and no much larger clonotype sits a single base away. Donors were healthy HIV-negative adults with no recently reported acute infections or vaccinations. All donors were Caucasian adults living in Nashville, Tennessee, USA. CD4+ T cells were enriched by magnetic negative selection, after which naive cells were positively selected on CD45RA and the negative fraction was taken as the memory subset. After blood collection by leukapheresis, PBMCs were isolated using Ficoll-Histopaque density gradient centrifugation and then cryopreserved in the vapor phase of liquid nitrogen. Purity and quantity of every magnetically sorted T cell population were checked by analytical flow cytometry. Genomic DNA was isolated from each sorted fraction and quantified by UV absorbance on a Nanodrop 2000c.

Using the deep immunoSEQ assay, TCR CDR3 regions were amplified from genomic DNA by multiplex PCR. Genomic DNA extracted from each cell subset was distributed evenly over all wells of several immunoSEQ 96-well plates, and each plate served as one replicate. For sorted subsets, each replicate PCR was loaded with around 220 ng genomic DNA, equivalent to 30,000 or so T cell genomes. Purified libraries were quantified with a Qubit 3.0 fluorometer, sized on a Bioanalyzer 2100, and re-quantified with the KAPA Library Quantification kit. Every immunoSEQ 96-well plate was sequenced on a dedicated single-read 150-cycle Illumina NextSeq 550 flow cell. In the authors' own workflow: Because the immunoSEQ output held only junctional sequences and lacked quality scores, the filtering could not match the filtering applied to full-length reads. To assign V/J genes and CDR3, sequences were annotated against IMGT germline references using PyIR, a Python wrapper for IgBLAST v1.9. Reads with weak V/J assignments (E-value above 1e-6), missing CDR3, stop codons, out-of-frame junctions, or ambiguous translated residues were removed. A V3J clonotype was defined by an identical inferred V gene, J gene, and CDR3 amino acid sequence. The percentage overlap between two repertoires was calculated by dividing the number of shared unique clonotypes by the size of the smaller repertoire. Three approaches were used to assess repertoire richness: RTK rarefaction, the Chao1 estimator, and Recon v2.1 estimates of unobserved clonotypes. Generation probabilities for all TCRbeta clonotypes obtained by the gDNA method from a handful of donors were computed using OLGA. As stored in TCRdb, this immuneACCESS dataset retains in-frame rearrangements with V and J assigned. A fraction of the clones does not appear; measured against another copy, unresolved V genes explain less than half of the discrepancy, and the remainder lacks a known reason. V and J calls plus clone size are reproduced from that table; the DNA served to infer D and trimming. The sample table records roughly 1,100,000 clones; more than 65% of these occur just once. The ten largest account for about 1.5% of the sample.

The sequence is built from TRBV9 and TRBJ1-6; the D region possibly corresponds to TRBD1 (6 bases align). The TCR comes from a man aged 18 to 29 in good health. The specimen was memory CD4+ T cells sorted from blood. The sample's cell subset or site label, decoded: CD45RA-negative fraction. CDR3 reads: CASSGTQGGDASPLHF. Read as DNA, the sequence is TGTGCCAGCAGCGGTACACAGGGCGGGGATGCTTCACCCCTCCACTTT.